This T cell receptor beta chain stems from a study of cytomegalovirus exposure and HLA in healthy donors. Study-level points and caveats: TCR beta sequences numbering more than 15,000 were associated with HLA alleles at 0.05 false discovery rate in a later analysis. TCR beta V- and J-gene trimming was later associated with a missense DCLRE1C variant. Later analysis suggested links between common viral pathogens and several top significant clusters.

The sample holds a few counts of this clone. As yet, its antigen is unknown. The study ran its PCR with 60 Vbeta and 13 Jbeta primers. Data came from immunoSEQ multiplex PCR; TCRdb stores just in-frame clones and leaves some out. The table has around 120,000 clones, 80% seen once. The origin of this receptor is a man aged 50 to 60 in good health and CMV-seronegative. The sequenced sample consisted of PBMCs.

The CDR3 DNA reads TGTGCCAGCAGTCCCCTCGACAGGGGTGGAAACACCATATATTTT. It translates to CASSPLDRGGNTIYF. The V and J genes are TRBV6-6 and TRBJ1-3; TRBD1 aligns across 8 bases. The CDR3 has 15 residues. Looked up from germline, CDR1 is MNHNY and CDR2 is SVGAGI (reference sequence). J gave up 3 bases and V 5 bases, and 6 bases lay outside the gene matches.